This T cell receptor beta chain comes out of a study of human T cells and chemical hapten exposure. Whole-study context: The study enrolled mostly female patients with alopecia areata, totalis or universalis. Study results and limitations: In comparison with controls, expanded TCRs gave rise to a significantly larger number of large CDR3 similarity clusters.

Time point meaning: patch test 2, 6 weeks after DPC sensitization. Treatment described: therapeutic diphenylcyclopropenone sensitization with weekly scalp DPC. Every donor had alopecia and was 18 to 70 years old; all were suitable for DPC. TCRdb itself ran the RACE reads through MiXCR, one entry per CDR3 protein. The sample contains around 360,000 distinct CDR3 sequences, roughly 6% of which appear only once. This clonotype was seen more than once but under ten times. Its antigen is as yet unknown. CDR1 and CDR2 (germline): MNHEY, SVGEGT. The CDR3 has 15 residues. The germline V and J ends were trimmed by 5 bases and 7 bases, with 20 bases remaining between them.

This clonotype was sampled from a woman younger than 35 with alopecia areata. Some clones in this sample may be carry-over from other donors' samples. The sample consisted of whole blood, taken in connection with sensitization to the hapten diphenylcyclopropenone (DPC). This sequence joins TRBV6-2 or TRBV6-3 and TRBJ1-1; D gene uncertain. The DNA of the CDR3 is TGTGCCAGCAGTCTTTCTCGACGCGTGCGGGGTGAAGCTTTCTTT. It codes for CASSLSRRVRGEAFF.